The 15 T cell receptor beta chains given below trace back to one sample, sequenced in a study of glioma-infiltrating T cells after dendritic cell vaccination. Time point in this sample: after dendritic cell vaccination, including at tumor progression/relapse. Assay used: immunoSEQ multiplex PCR; TCRdb lists only in-frame clones, some missing. The sample records 75,000 to 85,000 clones, around nine tenths being singletons. The material sequenced was blood, taken after dendritic cell vaccination. The receptors shown here come from a human donor with glioblastoma.

This clone was counted a few times. The chain combines TRBV27 with TRBJ2-5; TRBD1 agrees at 8 bases. This CDR3 has 17 amino acids. In germline, CDR1 is MNHEY, CDR2 SMNVEV (reference sequence). The junction had 16 bases not matched to a gene; V was cut back by 5 bases and J by 5 bases. The CDR3 loop is CASSPLRAGRGPETQYF. The CDR3 DNA reads as TGTGCCAGCAGTCCTCTGAGGGCGGGCAGGGGGCCTGAGACCCAGTACTTC.

The genes are TRBV7-9 and TRBJ2-5, with D tentatively TRBD1 (5 bases). The J call may not be correct, given that the DNA end is closer to TRBJ2-7. This CDR3 has 15 amino acids. CDR1 and CDR2 from the germline V gene are SEHNR and FQNEAQ (reference sequence). As DNA, the CDR3 is TGTGCCAGCAGCCCAGGGCCAAGGGGCTCCTACGAGCAGTACTTC. Protein sequence: CASSPGPRGSYEQYF.

J is TRBJ1-5 and V is TRBV6-6; TRBD1 is a possible D gene (6 bases). The germline CDR1 and CDR2 sequences are MNHNY and SVGAGI (reference sequence). The CDR3 totals 13 residues. Trimming took 4 bases from V and 4 from J, leaving 8 bases between them. The chain's CDR3 is CASSLQGNQPQHF. The DNA for the CDR3 is TGTGCCAGCAGTTTACAGGGTAATCAGCCCCAGCATTTT.

The V call is TRBV5-1, the J call TRBJ1-1; weak D call: TRBD1 (6 bases). The V gene lost 0 bases and the J gene lost 11 bases, with 14 bases spanning the gap. The CDR3 has 13 amino acids. Germline-derived CDR1 and CDR2 are SGHRS and YFSETQ. The CDR3 region is CASSLEEGRGAFF. The CDR3 coding sequence is TGCGCCAGCAGCTTGGAAGAGGGTAGGGGGGCTTTCTTT.

The J gene is TRBJ2-5, the V gene TRBV5-1, with 10 bases matching TRBD1. Germline V lookup: CDR1 SGHRS, CDR2 YFSETQ. The CDR3 runs 17 residues. The trim removed 3 bases at V and 5 bases at J, leaving 13 bases unmatched. The CDR3 bases are TGCGCCAGCAGCTATGCCGGGACAGGGGCCGGCGGGGAGACCCAGTACTTC. It encodes CASSYAGTGAGGETQYF.

The rearrangement links TRBV4-3 to TRBJ2-2; maybe TRBD2 (5 bases). Germline V CDR1 and CDR2: LGHNA, YSLEER. Trimming cost V 2 bases and J 14 bases, with 18 bases left between them. CDR3 length: 14 residues. CDR3 bases: TGCGCCAGCAGCCAACCCACTAGGGAGAACACCCTGTTTTTT. Its translation: CASSQPTRENTLFF.

This clone came up once. This chain uses TRBV30 with TRBJ2-5, with 7 bases fitting TRBD1. The CDR3 is 13 residues long. V lost 2 bases, J lost 5 bases, and 5 bases stayed unmatched. CDR1 is GTSNPN, CDR2 SVGIG, per germline (reference sequence). Here the CDR3 DNA reads TGTGCCTGGAGTAAGACAGGGATGGAGACCCAGTACTTC. The encoded protein is CAWSKTGMETQYF.

This clone has just one count. V usage is TRBV9 and J usage is TRBJ1-1; unclear D gene. This CDR3 is built from 14 residues. Trimming stripped 0 bases from V and 7 bases from J, with 13 bases between. The germline CDR1 and CDR2 sequences are SGDLS and YYNGEE. The CDR3 loop is CASSVALAFLEAFF. CDR3 nucleotide sequence: TGTGCCAGCAGCGTAGCTTTGGCCTTCCTTGAAGCTTTCTTT.

This chain joins TRBV6-1 and TRBJ1-2; TRBD1 agrees at 12 bases. This CDR3 is built from 15 residues. Germline CDR1 reads MNHNS; CDR2 reads SASEGT. The V and J ends lost 1 base and 6 bases, in that order; junction bases with no gene match: 3. The DNA of the CDR3 is TGTGCCAGCAGTGAAGGGGGACAGGGGGCAGATGGCTACACCTTC. Encoded protein: CASSEGGQGADGYTF.

The gene calls are TRBV7-3 and TRBJ1-1, with TRBD1 matching over 9 bases. The V gene end was trimmed by 3 bases and the J gene end by 5 bases; junction bases not matched to a gene: 4. This CDR3 region has 14 residues. The germline V gene encodes CDR1 SGHTA and CDR2 FQGTGA. CDR3 nucleotide sequence: TGTGCCAGCAGCTTCGGACAGGGGCGAACTGAAGCTTTCTTT. Its translation is CASSFGQGRTEAFF.

This chain links TRBV7-2 with TRBJ2-5; 10 bases map to TRBD2. J was trimmed by 4 bases and V by 5 bases; bases with no gene match: 13. CDR1 is SGHTA, CDR2 FQGNSA, per germline. This CDR3 is 17 amino acids long. In nucleotides, the CDR3 is TGTGCCAGCAGCCGACACACCGGGACTAGCGTAGGAGAGACCCAGTACTTC. As protein: CASSRHTGTSVGETQYF.

V is TRBV5-1 and J is TRBJ2-2; 12 positions agree with TRBD1. The germline V gene encodes CDR1 SGHRS and CDR2 YFSETQ. The CDR3 runs to 15 residues. V was pared by 2 bases and J by 6 bases, with 2 bases of the junction left unmatched. CDR3 coding DNA: TGCGCCAGCAGCTTCGGGACAGGGGGCCCCGGGGAGCTGTTTTTT. Protein product: CASSFGTGGPGELFF. Variable domain in full (rest from reference TRBV5-1 and TRBJ2-2): KAGVTQTPRYLIKTRGQQVTLSCSPISGHRSVSWYQQTPGQGLQFLFEYFSETQRNKGNFPGRFSGRQFSNSRSEMNVSTLELGDSALYLCASSFGTGGPGELFFGEGSRLTVL.

J is TRBJ2-3 and V is TRBV6-5, with TRBD1 identical over 7 bases. The germline CDR1 and CDR2 sequences are MNHEY and SVGAGI. The V and J ends lost 6 bases and 6 bases, in that order; junction bases with no gene match: 9. The CDR3 consists of 14 residues. CDR3 DNA: TGTGCCAGCAGATACAGGGGCGCAGGGGATACGCAGTATTTT. Translating gives CASRYRGAGDTQYF.

A note on this clone: Other DNA variants within this sample encode the same CDR3. The rearrangement joins TRBV5-4 to TRBJ1-1; perhaps TRBD1 as D (5 bases). The CDR3 runs 13 residues. Trimming cost V 5 bases and J 4 bases, with 12 bases left between them. Looked up from germline, CDR1 is SGHNT and CDR2 is YYREEE (reference sequence). Here the CDR3 reads CASRWGDGTEAFF. The CDR3 bases are TGTGCCAGCAGATGGGGGGACGGCACTGAAGCTTTCTTT.

As for this clone: Given the absence of the conserved phenylalanine or tryptophan at the CDR3 end, a read error is likely. No DNA is shown, since the ends of the CDR3 on it are uncertain; the CDR3 is the one TCRdb lists. The gene calls are TRBV6-1 and TRBJ1-2; TRBD1, the table's D call, lacks a check against the DNA. Germline CDR1 is MNHNS and CDR2 is SASEGT. The CDR3 comprises 15 residues, both ends counted. CDR3 region: CASSLQSRDRANPHY.